This T cell receptor beta chain was profiled in a study of blood T cell repertoires in COVID-19. Study overall: The analysed material was cDNA or gDNA that came from T cells, B-cell-depleted T cells, or PBMCs.

Trimming removed 2 bases from V and 8 bases from J; junction bases left unmatched: 10. Germline values: CDR1 SGHTA, CDR2 FQGNSA. The CDR3 spans 16 residues. Original methodology: Estimation of nucleated cell counts relied on the amplification of reference gene primers. Using immunoSEQ multiplex PCR, the repertoire was profiled, and TCRdb retains in-frame clones only, with some absent. The V and J calls and clone size are taken from that table; D and trimming were inferred from the DNA. Of 110,000 or so clones listed, more than 80% are singletons. The V and J genes are TRBV7-2 and TRBJ2-1, with 9 bases matching TRBD2. The sample was peripheral blood. The sequence was collected from a woman aged 50 to 65 with acute or convalescent COVID-19. Here the CDR3 reads CASSLLGLAGIHEQFF. The CDR3 bases are TGTGCCAGCAGCTTATTAGGGCTAGCGGGAATCCATGAGCAGTTCTTC. Variable domain in full (rest from reference TRBV7-2 and TRBJ2-1): GAGVSQSPSNKVTEKGKDVELRCDPISGHTALYWYRQSLGQGLEFLIYFQGNSAPDKSGLPSDRFSAERTGGSVSTLTIQRTQQEDSAVYLCASSLLGLAGIHEQFFGPGTRLTVL.